This T cell receptor beta chain was retrieved from a study of T cells in Graves' hyperthyroidism and ophthalmopathy. General study points: The majority of expanded thyroid clonotypes above 0.001 also appeared in blood.

Using RNA transcripts as the source, TCR beta CDR3 regions were amplified. Primed by the HTBI set, a first-round RT-PCR was run on the TCR CDR3. TCRdb re-derived calls from the multiplex PCR reads in MiXCR, one entry per CDR3 protein. The sample has roughly 380,000 distinct CDR3 sequences, approximately 15% seen once. This clonotype was counted many times. Antigen unknown. Between the trimmed V and J ends, which lost 7 bases and 5 bases, there was a span of 10 bases. The V gene's germline CDR1 is DFQATT and CDR2 SNEGSKA (reference sequence). The CDR3 contains 11 residues. The TCR originated in an older woman with Graves' hyperthyroidism. V is TRBV20-1 and J is TRBJ2-3, with D maybe TRBD2 (6 bases). Sequenced material: blood. The CDR3 bases are TGCAGTGTCGGGAGTGAAGATACGCAGTATTTT. This sequence encodes CSVGSEDTQYF.